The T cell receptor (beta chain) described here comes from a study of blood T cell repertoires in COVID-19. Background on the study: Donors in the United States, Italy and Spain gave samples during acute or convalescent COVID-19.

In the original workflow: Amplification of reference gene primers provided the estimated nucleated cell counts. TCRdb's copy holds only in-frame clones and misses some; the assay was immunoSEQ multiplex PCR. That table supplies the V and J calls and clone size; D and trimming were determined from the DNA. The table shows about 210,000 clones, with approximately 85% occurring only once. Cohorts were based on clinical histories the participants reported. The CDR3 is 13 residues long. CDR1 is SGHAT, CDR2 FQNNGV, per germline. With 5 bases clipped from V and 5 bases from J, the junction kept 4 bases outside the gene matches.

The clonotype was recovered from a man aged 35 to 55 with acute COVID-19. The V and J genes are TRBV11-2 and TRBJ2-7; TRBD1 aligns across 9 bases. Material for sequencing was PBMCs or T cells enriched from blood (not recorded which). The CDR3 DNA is TGTGCCAGCAGCCCTCGACAGGGGGACGAGCAGTACTTC. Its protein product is CASSPRQGDEQYF.